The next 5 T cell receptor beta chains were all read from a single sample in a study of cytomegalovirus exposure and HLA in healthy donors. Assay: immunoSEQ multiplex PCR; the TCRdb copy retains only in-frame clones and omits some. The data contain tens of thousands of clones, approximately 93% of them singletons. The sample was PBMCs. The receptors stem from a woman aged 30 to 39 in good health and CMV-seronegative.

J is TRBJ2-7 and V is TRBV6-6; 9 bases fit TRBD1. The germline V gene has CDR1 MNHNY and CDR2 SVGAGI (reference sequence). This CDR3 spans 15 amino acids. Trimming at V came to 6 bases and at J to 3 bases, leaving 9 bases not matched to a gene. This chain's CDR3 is CASSYQGTGIYEQYF. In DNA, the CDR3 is TGTGCCAGCAGCTACCAAGGGACAGGGATCTACGAGCAGTACTTC.

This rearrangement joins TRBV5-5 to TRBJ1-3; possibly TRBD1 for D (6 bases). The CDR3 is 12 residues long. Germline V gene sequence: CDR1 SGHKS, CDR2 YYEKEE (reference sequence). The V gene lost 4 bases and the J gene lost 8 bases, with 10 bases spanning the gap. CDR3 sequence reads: CASSVEGDTIYF. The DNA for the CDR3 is TGTGCCAGCAGCGTAGAGGGGGACACCATATATTTT.

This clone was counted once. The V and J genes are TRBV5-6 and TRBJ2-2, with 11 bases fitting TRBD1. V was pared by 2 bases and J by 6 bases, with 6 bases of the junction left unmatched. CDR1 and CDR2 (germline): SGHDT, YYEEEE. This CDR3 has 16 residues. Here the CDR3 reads CASSFGTGGLAGELFF. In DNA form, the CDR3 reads TGTGCCAGCAGCTTTGGGACAGGGGGTCTCGCCGGGGAGCTGTTTTTT.

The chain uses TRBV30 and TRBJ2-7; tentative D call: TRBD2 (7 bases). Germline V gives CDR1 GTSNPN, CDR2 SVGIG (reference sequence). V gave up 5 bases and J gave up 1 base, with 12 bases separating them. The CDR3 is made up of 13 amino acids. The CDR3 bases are TGTGCCTGGGATGGGGGGGCTTCCTACGAGCAGTACTTC. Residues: CAWDGGASYEQYF.

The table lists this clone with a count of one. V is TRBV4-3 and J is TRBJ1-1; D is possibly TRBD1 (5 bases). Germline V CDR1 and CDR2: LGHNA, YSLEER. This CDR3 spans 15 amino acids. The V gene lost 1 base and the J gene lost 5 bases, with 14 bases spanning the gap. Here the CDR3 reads CASSQASVEGTEAFF. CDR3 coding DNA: TGCGCCAGCAGCCAAGCATCCGTGGAGGGGACTGAAGCTTTCTTT.